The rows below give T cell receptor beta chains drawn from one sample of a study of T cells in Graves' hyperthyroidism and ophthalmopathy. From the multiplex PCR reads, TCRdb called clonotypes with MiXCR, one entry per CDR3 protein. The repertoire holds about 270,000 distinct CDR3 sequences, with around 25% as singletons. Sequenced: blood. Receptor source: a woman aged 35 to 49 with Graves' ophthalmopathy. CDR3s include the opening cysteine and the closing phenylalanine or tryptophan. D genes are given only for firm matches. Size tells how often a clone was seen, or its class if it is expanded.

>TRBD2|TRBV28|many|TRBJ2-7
TGTGCCAGCAGAACACCGGGACTAGCTTACGAGCAGTACTTC
CASRTPGLAYEQYF
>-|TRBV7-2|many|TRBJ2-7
TGTGCCAGCAGCCCTTTTATGGGAGGTTCCTACGAGCAGTACTTC
CASSPFMGGSYEQYF
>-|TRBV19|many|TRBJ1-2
TGTGCCAGTAGACCCGTACGAGCTAACTATGGCTACACCTTC
CASRPVRANYGYTF
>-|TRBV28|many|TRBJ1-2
TGTGCCAGCAGTTTTATAGATAACTATGGCTACACCTTC
CASSFIDNYGYTF
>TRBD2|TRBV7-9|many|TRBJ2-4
TGTGCCAGCAGCTTAGGGAGCGGGAGGGCTCTAAACATTCAGTACTTC
CASSLGSGRALNIQYF
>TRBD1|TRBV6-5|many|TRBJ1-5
TGTGCCAGCAGTAACCGGGACAGCGGGAATCAGCCCCAGCATTTT
CASSNRDSGNQPQHF
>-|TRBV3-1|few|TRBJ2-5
TGTGCCAGGAGCCAAGTTCGGGGAGAGACTCAGTACTTC
CARSQVRGETQYF
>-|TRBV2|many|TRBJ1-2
TGTGCCAGCAGTGACCACTATGGCTACACCTTC
CASSDHYGYTF
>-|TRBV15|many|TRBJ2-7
TGTGCCACCAGCAGAGATAGGGCTAGCATCCACGAGCAGTACTTC
CATSRDRASIHEQYF
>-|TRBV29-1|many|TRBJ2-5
TGCAGCGTTAATTTAGGGGAGACCCAGTACTTC
CSVNLGETQYF